This T cell receptor (beta chain) originates from a study of T cell changes during pregnancy in multiple sclerosis (dated by TCRdb to about 2019). Some background on the complete study: The study looked at changes in the T cell repertoire across pregnancy in women with multiple sclerosis.

Including cysteine and phenylalanine, the CDR3 has 15 amino acids. Here the CDR3 DNA is all that survives: 45 bases in frame from base 1. For CDR1 and CDR2, the germline V gene lists MGHRA and YSYEKL. Between the V and J ends, shortened by 4 bases and 3 bases respectively, the junction contains 13 bases. About this clone itself: This clone's antigen is unknown. Base quality data are lacking; no much larger clone is found one base away.

The library was produced with the immunoSEQ multiplex PCR assay. In TCRdb, the immuneACCESS table is reduced to in-frame sequences with V and J assigned. These tables do not hold every clone; where another copy was compared, an unresolved V gene accounts for under half, and the others remain unexplained. This sample is represented by approximately 43,000 clones; around 95% of them were singletons. The ten largest clones represent 3.5% to 5% of the sample. Here the sequenced sample was CD8+ T cells from peripheral blood mononuclear cells, taken after pregnancy. The chain is made from TRBV4-1 and TRBJ2-1; a weak D assignment points to TRBD2 (6 bases agree). The sequence was obtained from a female donor with multiple sclerosis, enrolled in a pregnancy study. The DNA is as follows: TGCGCCAGCAGCCTCATAGCGGAGAGCTACAATGAGCAGTTCTTC. This gives the protein CASSLIAESYNEQFF.